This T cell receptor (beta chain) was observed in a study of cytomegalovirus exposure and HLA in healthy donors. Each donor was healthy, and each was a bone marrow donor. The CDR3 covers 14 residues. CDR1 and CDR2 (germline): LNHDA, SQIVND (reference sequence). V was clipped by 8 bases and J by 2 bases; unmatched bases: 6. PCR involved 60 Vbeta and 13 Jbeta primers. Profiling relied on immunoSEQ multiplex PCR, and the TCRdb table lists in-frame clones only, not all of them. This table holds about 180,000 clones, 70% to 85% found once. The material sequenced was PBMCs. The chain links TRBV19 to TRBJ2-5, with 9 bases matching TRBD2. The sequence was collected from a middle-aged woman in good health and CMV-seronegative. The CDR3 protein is CASYRLADQETQYF. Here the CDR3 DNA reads TGTGCCAGTTACCGACTAGCGGATCAAGAGACCCAGTACTTC.